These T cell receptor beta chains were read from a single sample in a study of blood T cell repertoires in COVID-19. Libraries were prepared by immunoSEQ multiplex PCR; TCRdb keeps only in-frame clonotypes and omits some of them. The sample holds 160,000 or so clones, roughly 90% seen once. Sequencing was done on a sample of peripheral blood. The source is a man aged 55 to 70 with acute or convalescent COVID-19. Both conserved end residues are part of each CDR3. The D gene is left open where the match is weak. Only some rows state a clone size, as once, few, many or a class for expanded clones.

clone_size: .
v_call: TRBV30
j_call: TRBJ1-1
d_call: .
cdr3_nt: TGTGCCTGGACTCGGGGGGGGAACACTGAAGCTTTCTTT
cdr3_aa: CAWTRGGNTEAFF

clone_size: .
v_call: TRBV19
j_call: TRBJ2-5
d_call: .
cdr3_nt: TGTGCCAGTAGTGTTTTACAGGGTGACGGAGAGACCCAGTACTTC
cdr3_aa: CASSVLQGDGETQYF

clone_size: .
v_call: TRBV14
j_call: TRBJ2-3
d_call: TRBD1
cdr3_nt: TGTGCCAGCAGACTTGGACAGGGGGGCACAGATACGCAGTATTTT
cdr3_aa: CASRLGQGGTDTQYF

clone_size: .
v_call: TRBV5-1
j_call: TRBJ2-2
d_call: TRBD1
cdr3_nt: TGCGCCAGCAGTACTGGGACAGCGAACACCGGGGAGCTGTTTTTT
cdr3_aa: CASSTGTANTGELFF

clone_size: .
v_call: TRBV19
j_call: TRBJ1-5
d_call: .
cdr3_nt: TGTGCCAGTAGTACTGGGCGCAATCAGCCCCAGCATTTT
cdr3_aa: CASSTGRNQPQHF

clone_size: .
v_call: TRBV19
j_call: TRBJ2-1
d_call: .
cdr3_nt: TGTGCCAGTAGTATTAATAGGGGGGGATCCTACAATGAGCAGTTCTTC
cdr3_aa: CASSINRGGSYNEQFF

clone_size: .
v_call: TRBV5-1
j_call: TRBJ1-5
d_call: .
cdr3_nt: TGCGCCAGCAGCTTGGACGGGACAAATCAGCCCCAGCATTTT
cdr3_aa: CASSLDGTNQPQHF

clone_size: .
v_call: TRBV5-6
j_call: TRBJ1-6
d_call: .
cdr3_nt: TGTGCCAGCAGCTTGGGGTCAGCCTATAATTCACCCCTCCACTTT
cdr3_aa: CASSLGSAYNSPLHF

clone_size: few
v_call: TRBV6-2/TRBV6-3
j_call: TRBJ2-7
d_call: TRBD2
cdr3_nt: TGTGCCAGCAGTTCGGGACTAGGGTACTCCTACGAGCAGTACTTC
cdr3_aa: CASSSGLGYSYEQYF

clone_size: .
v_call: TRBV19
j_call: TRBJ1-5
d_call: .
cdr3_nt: TGTGCCAGTGGCACAGGCTATAGCAATCAGCCCCAGCATTTT
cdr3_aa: CASGTGYSNQPQHF

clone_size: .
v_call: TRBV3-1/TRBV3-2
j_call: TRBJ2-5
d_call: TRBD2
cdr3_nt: TGTGCCAGCAGCCCAGACGTAGCGGGGGGCGGGAAGACCCAGTACTTC
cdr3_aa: CASSPDVAGGGKTQYF

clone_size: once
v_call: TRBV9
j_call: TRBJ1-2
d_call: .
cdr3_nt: TGTGCCAGCAGCGCGAGTCCCAGGGCGGTCTATGGCTACACCTTC
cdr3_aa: CASSASPRAVYGYTF

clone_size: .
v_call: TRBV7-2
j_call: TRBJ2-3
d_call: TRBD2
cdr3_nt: TGTGCCAGCACCCTCGGACTAGCGGGGGACTTAGTCACAGATACGCAGTATTTT
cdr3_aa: CASTLGLAGDLVTDTQYF

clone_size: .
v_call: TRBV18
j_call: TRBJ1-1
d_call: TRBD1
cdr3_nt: TGTGCCAGCTCGCGGGACAGTGTCAACACTGAAGCTTTCTTT
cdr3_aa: CASSRDSVNTEAFF

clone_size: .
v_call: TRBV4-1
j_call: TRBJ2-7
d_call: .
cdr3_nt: TGCGCCAGCACCCCCTCGCAGGGAAGGAGCTCCTACGAGCAGTACTTC
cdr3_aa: CASTPSQGRSSYEQYF

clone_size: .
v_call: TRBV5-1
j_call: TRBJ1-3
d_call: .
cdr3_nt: TGCGCCAGCAGCTCAGGACTGCTCTCCTCTGGAAACACCATATATTTT
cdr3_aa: CASSSGLLSSGNTIYF